This TCR beta chain was recorded in a study of coeliac disease. Whole-study context: Without high-resolution HLA typing, biased TRBV7-2 usage was examined as a proof of principle.

Trimming removed 7 bases from V and 4 bases from J, with 10 bases in between. CDR3 length equals 13 residues. Germline V lookup: CDR1 MNHNS, CDR2 SASEGT. Study findings and constraints: Control samples showed higher TRB and TRG clonality than intraepithelial and lamina propria samples in active celiac disease.

As regards this clone: The antigen is not known.

Assay used: immunoSEQ multiplex PCR; TCRdb lists only in-frame clones, some missing. The sample has 3,500 to 4,500 clones, less than 70% seen once. Sequencing was done on a sample of lymphocytes from the gut lamina propria. V is TRBV6-1 and J is TRBJ2-2; no clear D. This receptor was identified in a man between 65 and 85 years old without celiac disease. The CDR3 DNA is TGTGCCAGCACGCATGGCGGCACCGGGGAGCTGTTTTTT. Its translation: CASTHGGTGELFF.